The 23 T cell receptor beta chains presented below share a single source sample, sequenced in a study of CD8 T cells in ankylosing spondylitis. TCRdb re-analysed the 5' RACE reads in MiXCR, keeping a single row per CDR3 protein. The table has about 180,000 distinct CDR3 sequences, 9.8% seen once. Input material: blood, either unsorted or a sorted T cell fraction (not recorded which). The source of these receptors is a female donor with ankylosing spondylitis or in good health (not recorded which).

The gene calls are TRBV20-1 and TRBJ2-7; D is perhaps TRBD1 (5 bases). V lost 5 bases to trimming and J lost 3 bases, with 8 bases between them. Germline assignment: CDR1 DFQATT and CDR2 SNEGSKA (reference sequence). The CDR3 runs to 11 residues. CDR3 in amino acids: CSARQGYEQYF. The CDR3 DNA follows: TGCAGTGCTCGGCAGGGCTACGAGCAGTACTTC.

As DNA, the CDR3 is TGTGCCAGCAGCGTAGGGGGGGGGCGCTACGAGCAGTACTTC. This translates into CASSVGGGRYEQYF. This chain uses TRBV9 with TRBJ2-7; perhaps TRBD2 as D (7 bases). Germline V gene sequence: CDR1 SGDLS, CDR2 YYNGEE. This CDR3 spans 14 amino acids. The V end was cut by 0 bases, the J end by 3 bases, with 10 bases between.

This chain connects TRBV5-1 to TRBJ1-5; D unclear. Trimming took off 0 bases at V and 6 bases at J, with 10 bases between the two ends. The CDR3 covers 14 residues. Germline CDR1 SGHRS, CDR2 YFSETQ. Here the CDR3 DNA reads TGCGCCAGCAGCTTGGGAGGGTTTGGTCAGCCCCAGCATTTT. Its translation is CASSLGGFGQPQHF.

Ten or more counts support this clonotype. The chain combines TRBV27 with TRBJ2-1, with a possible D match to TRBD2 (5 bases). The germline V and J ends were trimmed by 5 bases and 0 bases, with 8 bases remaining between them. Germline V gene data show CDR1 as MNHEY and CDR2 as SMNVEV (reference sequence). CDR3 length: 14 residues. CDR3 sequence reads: CASSLASSYNEQFF. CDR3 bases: TGTGCCAGCAGTCTAGCTTCCTCCTACAATGAGCAGTTCTTC.

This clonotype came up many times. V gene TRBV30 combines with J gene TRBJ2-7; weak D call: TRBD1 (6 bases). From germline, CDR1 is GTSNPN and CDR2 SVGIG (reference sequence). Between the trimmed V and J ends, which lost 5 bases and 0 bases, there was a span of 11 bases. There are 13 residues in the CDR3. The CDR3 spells CAWRTVTSYEQYF. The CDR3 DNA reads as TGTGCCTGGCGGACAGTGACCTCCTACGAGCAGTACTTC.

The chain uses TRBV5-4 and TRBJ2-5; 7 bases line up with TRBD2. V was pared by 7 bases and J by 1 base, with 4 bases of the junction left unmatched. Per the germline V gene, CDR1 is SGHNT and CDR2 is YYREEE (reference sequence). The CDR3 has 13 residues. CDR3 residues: CASQSSGQETQYF. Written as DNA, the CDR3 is TGTGCCAGCCAGTCTAGCGGCCAAGAGACCCAGTACTTC.

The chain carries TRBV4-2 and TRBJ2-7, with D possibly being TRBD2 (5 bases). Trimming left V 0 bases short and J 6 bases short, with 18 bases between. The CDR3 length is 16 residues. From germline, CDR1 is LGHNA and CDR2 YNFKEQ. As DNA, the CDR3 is TGTGCCAGCAGCCAAGATCTTGGTGGGAGTCTTGGCGAGCAGTACTTC. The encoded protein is CASSQDLGGSLGEQYF.

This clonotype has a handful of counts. The CDR3 is CASSRQGAQPQHF. CDR3 DNA: TGTGCCAGCAGCCGACAGGGGGCCCAGCCCCAGCATTTT. The chain uses TRBV6-6 and TRBJ1-5; 10 nucleotides match TRBD1. This CDR3 contains 13 residues. Germline trimming cut 6 bases from V and 7 bases from J; bases unmatched to any gene: 3. CDR1 and CDR2 (germline): MNHNY, SVGAGI (reference sequence).

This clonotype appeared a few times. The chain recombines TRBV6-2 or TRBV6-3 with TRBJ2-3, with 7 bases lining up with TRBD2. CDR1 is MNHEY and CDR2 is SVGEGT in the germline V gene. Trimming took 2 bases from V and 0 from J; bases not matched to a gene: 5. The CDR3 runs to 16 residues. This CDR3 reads CASSYGRAASTDTQYF. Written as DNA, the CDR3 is TGTGCCAGCAGTTACGGGAGGGCGGCGAGCACAGATACGCAGTATTTT.

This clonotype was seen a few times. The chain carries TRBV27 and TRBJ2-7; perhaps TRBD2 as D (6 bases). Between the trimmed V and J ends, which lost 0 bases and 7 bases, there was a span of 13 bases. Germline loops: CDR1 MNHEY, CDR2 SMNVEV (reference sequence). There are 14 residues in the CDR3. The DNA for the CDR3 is TGTGCCAGCAGTTTATCCCCCGTGGGGGGTGAGCAGTACTTC. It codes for CASSLSPVGGEQYF.

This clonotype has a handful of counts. CDR3 coding DNA: TGTGCCAGCAGCCAAGAAGGGCTAGAGTTCACCGGGGAGCTGTTTTTT. Its protein product is CASSQEGLEFTGELFF. This chain joins TRBV4-2 and TRBJ2-2, with no clear D. V gave up 0 bases and J gave up 4 bases, with 12 bases separating them. In germline, CDR1 is LGHNA, CDR2 YNFKEQ. This CDR3 region has 16 residues.

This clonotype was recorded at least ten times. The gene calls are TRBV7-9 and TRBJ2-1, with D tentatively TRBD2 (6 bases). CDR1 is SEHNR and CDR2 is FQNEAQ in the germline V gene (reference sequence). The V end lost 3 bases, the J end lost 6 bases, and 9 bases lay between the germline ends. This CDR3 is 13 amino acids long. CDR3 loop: CASSLGGRNEQFF. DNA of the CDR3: TGTGCCAGCAGCTTGGGGGGTCGCAATGAGCAGTTCTTC. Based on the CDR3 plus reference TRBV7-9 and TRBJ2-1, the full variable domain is DTGVSQNPRHKITKRGQNVTFRCDPISEHNRLYWYRQTLGQGPEFLTYFQNEAQLEKSRLLSDRFSAERPKGSFSTLEIQRTEQGDSAMYLCASSLGGRNEQFFGPGTRLTVL.

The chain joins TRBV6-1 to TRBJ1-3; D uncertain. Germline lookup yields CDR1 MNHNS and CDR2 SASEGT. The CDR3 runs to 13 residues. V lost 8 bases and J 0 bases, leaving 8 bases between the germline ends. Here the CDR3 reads CASPAASGNTIYF. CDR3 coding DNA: TGTGCCAGCCCCGCGGCCTCTGGAAACACCATATATTTT.

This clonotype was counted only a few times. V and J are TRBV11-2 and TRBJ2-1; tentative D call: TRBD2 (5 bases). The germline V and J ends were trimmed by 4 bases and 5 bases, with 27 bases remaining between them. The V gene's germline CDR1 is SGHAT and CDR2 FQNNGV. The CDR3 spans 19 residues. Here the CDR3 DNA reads TGTGCCAGCAGCTCCCTGACCTTGGGAGCCCCTAGTTGGCACAATGAGCAGTTCTTC. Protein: CASSSLTLGAPSWHNEQFF.

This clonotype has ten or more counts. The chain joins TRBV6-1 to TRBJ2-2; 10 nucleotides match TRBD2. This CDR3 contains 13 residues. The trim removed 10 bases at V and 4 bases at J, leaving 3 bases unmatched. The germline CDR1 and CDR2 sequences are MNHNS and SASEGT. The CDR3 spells CATSGSGTGELFF. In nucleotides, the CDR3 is TGTGCCACTAGCGGGAGCGGCACCGGGGAGCTGTTTTTT.

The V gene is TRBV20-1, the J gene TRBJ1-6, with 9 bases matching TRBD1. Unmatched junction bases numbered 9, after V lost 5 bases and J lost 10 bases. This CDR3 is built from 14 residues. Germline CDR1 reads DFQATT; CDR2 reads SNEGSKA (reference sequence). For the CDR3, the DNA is TGCAGTGCTCCGCCGGGACAGGGAGGGTCACCCCTCCACTTT. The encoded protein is CSAPPGQGGSPLHF.

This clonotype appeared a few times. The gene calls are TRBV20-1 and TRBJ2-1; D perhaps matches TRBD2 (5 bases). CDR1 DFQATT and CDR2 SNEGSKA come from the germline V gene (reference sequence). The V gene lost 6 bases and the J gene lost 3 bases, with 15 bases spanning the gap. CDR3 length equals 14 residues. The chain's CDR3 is CSALAPRGYNEQFF. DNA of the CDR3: TGCAGTGCCCTAGCTCCCCGAGGCTACAATGAGCAGTTCTTC.

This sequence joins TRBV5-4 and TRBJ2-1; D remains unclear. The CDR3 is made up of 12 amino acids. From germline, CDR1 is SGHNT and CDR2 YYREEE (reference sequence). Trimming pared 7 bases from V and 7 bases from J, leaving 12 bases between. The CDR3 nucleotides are TGTGCCAGCGCCTTGAACCGAAATGAGCAGTTCTTC. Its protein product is CASALNRNEQFF. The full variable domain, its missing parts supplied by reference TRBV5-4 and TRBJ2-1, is ETGVTQSPTHLIKTRGQQVTLRCSSQSGHNTVSWYQQALGQGPQFIFQYYREEENGRGNFPPRFSGLQFPNYSSELNVNALELDDSALYLCASALNRNEQFFGPGTRLTVL.

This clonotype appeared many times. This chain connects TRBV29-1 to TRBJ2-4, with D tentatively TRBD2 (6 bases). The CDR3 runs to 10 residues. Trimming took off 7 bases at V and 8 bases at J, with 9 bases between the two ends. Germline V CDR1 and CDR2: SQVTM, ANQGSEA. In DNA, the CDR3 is TGCAGCGGACTAGTGGACATTCAGTACTTC. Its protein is CSGLVDIQYF.

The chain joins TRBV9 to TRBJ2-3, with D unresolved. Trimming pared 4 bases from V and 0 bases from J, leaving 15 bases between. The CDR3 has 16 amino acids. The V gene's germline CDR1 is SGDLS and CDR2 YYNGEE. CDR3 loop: CASSLPKDGSTDTQYF. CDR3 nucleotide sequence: TGTGCCAGCAGCCTTCCCAAGGACGGAAGCACAGATACGCAGTATTTT.

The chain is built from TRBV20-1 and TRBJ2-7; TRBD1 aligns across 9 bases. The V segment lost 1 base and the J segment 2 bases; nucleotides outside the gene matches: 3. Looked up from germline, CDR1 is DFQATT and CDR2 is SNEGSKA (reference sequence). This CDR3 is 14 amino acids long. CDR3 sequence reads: CSARGGQGAYEQYF. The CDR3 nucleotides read TGCAGTGCTAGAGGGGGACAGGGAGCCTACGAGCAGTACTTC.

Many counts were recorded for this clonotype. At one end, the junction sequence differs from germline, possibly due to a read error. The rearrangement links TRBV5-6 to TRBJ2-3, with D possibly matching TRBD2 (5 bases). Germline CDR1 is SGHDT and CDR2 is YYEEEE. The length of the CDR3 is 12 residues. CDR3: CASSPGTDTQYF. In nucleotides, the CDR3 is TGCGCCAGCAGCCCGGGGACAGATACGCAGTATTTT. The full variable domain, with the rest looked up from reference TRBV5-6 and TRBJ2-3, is DAGVTQSPTHLIKTRGQQVTLRCSPKSGHDTVSWYQQALGQGPQFIFQYYEEEERQRGNFPDRFSGHQFPNYSSELNVNALLLGDSALYLCASSPGTDTQYFGPGTRLTVL.

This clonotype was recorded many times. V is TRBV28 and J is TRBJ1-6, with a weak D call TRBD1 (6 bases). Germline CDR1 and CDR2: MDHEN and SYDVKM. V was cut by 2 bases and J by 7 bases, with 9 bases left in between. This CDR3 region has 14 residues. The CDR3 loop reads CASSLRQGNSPLHF. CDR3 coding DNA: TGTGCCAGCAGTTTAAGGCAGGGGAATTCACCCCTCCACTTT. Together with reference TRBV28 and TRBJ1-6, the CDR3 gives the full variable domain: DVKVTQSSRYLVKRTGEKVFLECVQDMDHENMFWYRQDPGLGLRLIYFSYDVKMKEKGDIPEGYSVSREKKERFSLILESASTNQTSMYLCASSLRQGNSPLHFGNGTRLTVT.